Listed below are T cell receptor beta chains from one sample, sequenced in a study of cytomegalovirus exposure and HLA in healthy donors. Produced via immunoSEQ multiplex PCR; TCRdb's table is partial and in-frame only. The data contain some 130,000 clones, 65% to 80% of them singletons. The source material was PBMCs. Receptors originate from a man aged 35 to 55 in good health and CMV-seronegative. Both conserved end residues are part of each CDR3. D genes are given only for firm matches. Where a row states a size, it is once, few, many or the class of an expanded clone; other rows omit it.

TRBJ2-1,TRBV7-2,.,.,TGTGCCAGCAGCTCCGGAGGGATAAATGAGCAGTTCTTC,CASSSGGINEQFF
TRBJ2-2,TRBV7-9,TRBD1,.,TGTGCCAGCAGGCAGAAACAGGGGGCGGACACCGGGGAGCTGTTTTTT,CASRQKQGADTGELFF
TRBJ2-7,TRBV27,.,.,TGTGCCAGCAGCCAGGCCGGGAGTTACTACGAGCAGTACTTC,CASSQAGSYYEQYF
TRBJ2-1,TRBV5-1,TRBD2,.,TGCGCCAGCAGCCCCCCCCGGGCGGGGGGCCATGAGCAGTTCTTC,CASSPPRAGGHEQFF
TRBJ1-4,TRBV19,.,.,TGTGCCAGTAGTAGATACCAACAGGGAACTAATGAAAAACTGTTTTTT,CASSRYQQGTNEKLFF
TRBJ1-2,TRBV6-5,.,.,TGTGCCAGCAGTTACTCGGGAAACCTCCGGGGCTATGGCTACACCTTC,CASSYSGNLRGYGYTF
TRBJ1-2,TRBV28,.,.,TGTGCCAGCAGTTTACCCGGCCCCCACACTACGTATGGCTACACCTTC,CASSLPGPHTTYGYTF
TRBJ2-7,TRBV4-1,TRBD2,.,TGCGCCAGCAGCCAAGAGGCCCCTAGCGGTAGCTCCTACGAGCAGTACTTC,CASSQEAPSGSSYEQYF
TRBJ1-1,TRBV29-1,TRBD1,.,TGCAGCGTTGAACCTCGGGACAGGAACACTGAAGCTTTCTTT,CSVEPRDRNTEAFF
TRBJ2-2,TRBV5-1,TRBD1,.,TGCGCCAGCAGCTTTTTACAGGGGGGCGGCACCGGGGAGCTGTTTTTT,CASSFLQGGGTGELFF
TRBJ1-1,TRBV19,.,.,TGTGCCAGTAGTATAGGCGGGGACTACACTGAAGCTTTCTTT,CASSIGGDYTEAFF
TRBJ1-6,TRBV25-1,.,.,TGTGCCAGCAGTGAATACTCAGAAATTTCACCCCTCCACTTT,CASSEYSEISPLHF
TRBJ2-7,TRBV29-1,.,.,TGCAGCGTTGAAGATAAGCGGGCCCCGTACGAGCAGTACTTC,CSVEDKRAPYEQYF
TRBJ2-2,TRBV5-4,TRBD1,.,TGTGCCAGCAGGTTCCGGGACAGGGATTCCACCGGGGAGCTGTTTTTT,CASRFRDRDSTGELFF
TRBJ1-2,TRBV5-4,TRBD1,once,TGTGCCAGCAGCCCAGAAACAGGGGGCTATGGCTACACCTTC,CASSPETGGYGYTF
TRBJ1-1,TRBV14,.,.,TGTGCCAGCAGCCGCGGTAAAGGTGAAGCTTTCTTT,CASSRGKGEAFF
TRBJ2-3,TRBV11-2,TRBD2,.,TGTGCCAGCAGCTTAGCGACTAGCGGGAGACTAGATACGCAGTATTTT,CASSLATSGRLDTQYF
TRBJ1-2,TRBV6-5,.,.,TGTGCCAGCAGCCTCCTCGGACATCAGGGCTACACCTTC,CASSLLGHQGYTF
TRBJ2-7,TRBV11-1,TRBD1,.,TGTGCCAGCAGCTTGTGGGACAGAGTCAACGAGCAGTACTTC,CASSLWDRVNEQYF
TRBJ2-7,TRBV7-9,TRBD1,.,TGTGCCAGCAGCTCACATAAGAAAAGGACAGGTTCCTACGAGCAGTACTTC,CASSSHKKRTGSYEQYF
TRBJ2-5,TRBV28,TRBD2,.,TGTGCCAGCAGTTTTGAGCATAGTCTGGTCCCGCTAGCGGGGGAACAAGAGACCCAGTACTTC,CASSFEHSLVPLAGEQETQYF
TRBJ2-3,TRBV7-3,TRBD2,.,TGTGCCAGCAGCCTAGGTAGCGGGGGGGCGGTTGGCGATACGCAGTATTTT,CASSLGSGGAVGDTQYF
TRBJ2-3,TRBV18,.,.,TGTGCCAGCTCACCCACAGCCTTAACCACAGATACGCAGTATTTT,CASSPTALTTDTQYF
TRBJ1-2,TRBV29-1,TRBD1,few,TGCAGCGTTCAAAAGCTCGACAGGGAATCTGGCTACACCTTC,CSVQKLDRESGYTF
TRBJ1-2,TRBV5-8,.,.,TGTGCCAGCAGCTTGGACAGAAACTATGGCTACACCTTC,CASSLDRNYGYTF
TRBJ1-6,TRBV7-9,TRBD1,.,TGTGCCAGCAGCTTAGGCCCGAGACAGGGGGAAAATAATTCACCCCTCCACTTT,CASSLGPRQGENNSPLHF
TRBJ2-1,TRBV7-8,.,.,TGTGCCAGCAGCTTAGTGCGGGAATTTAGGTTCTTC,CASSLVREFRFF
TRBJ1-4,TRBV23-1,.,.,TGCGCCAGCAGTCAATCGCGGCGGGGTAGACTCTGGGAAAAACTGTTTTTT,CASSQSRRGRLWEKLFF
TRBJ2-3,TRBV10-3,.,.,TGTGCCATCGGCGCAGGGGCAGATACGCAGTATTTT,CAIGAGADTQYF
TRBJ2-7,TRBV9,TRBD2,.,TGTGCCAGCAGCGTAGGAATGGCGGGAGGGTTTTACGAGCAGTACTTC,CASSVGMAGGFYEQYF
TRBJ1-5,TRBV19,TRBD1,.,TGTGCCAGTAAGCCGGGACAGGGTAGCAATCAGCCCCAGCATTTT,CASKPGQGSNQPQHF
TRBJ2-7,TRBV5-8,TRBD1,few,TGTGCCAGCAGCGGGGGGACAGGGCGTTCCCCCTACGAGCAGTACTTC,CASSGGTGRSPYEQYF
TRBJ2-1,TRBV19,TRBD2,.,TGTGCCAGTAGCAGAAGCTCGACTAGCGGTGTAGAGCATTTCTTC,CASSRSSTSGVEHFF
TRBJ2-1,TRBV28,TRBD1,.,TGTGCCAGCAGTCCTGGGACAGCTTACAATGAGCAGTTCTTC,CASSPGTAYNEQFF
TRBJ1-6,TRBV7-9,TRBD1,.,TGTGCCAGCAGTCAAGACAGGGTTAATTCACCCCTCCACTTT,CASSQDRVNSPLHF
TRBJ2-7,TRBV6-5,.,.,TGTGCCAGCAGTTACTCAGTAGGACTGACCTACGAGCAGTACTTC,CASSYSVGLTYEQYF
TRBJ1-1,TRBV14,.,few,TGTGCCAGCAGCCCCAGGACACTCGCTGAAGCTTTCTTT,CASSPRTLAEAFF
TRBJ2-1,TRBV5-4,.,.,TGTGCCAGCAGCTTGGCCCCAATTCTAGGTAGCTCCTACAATGAGCAGTTCTTC,CASSLAPILGSSYNEQFF
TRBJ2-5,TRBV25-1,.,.,TGTGCCAGCAGTGAATTTGGCCGAAACCAAGAGACCCAGTACTTC,CASSEFGRNQETQYF
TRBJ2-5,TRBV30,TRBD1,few,TGTGCCTGGAGTAACTTCGACAGGGACGGCCTTGAGACCCAGTACTTC,CAWSNFDRDGLETQYF
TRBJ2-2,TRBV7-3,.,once,TGTGCCAGCAGCTTAACGAGGGGCGGGAATGCCGGGGAGCTGTTTTTT,CASSLTRGGNAGELFF
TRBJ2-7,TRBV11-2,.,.,TGTGCCAGCAGCCAAGGACAGAACTCCTACGAGCAGTACTTC,CASSQGQNSYEQYF
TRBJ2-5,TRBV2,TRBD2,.,TGTGCCAGCAGTTGGCGGGAGCAAGAGACCCAGTACTTC,CASSWREQETQYF
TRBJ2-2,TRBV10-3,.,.,TGTGCCATCTCGGTCGAGAGGGCAAGTACCGGGGAGCTGTTTTTT,CAISVERASTGELFF
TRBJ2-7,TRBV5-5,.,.,TGTGCCAGCAGCCTTGGGGCCATTGAAATGGGTTACGAGCAGTACTTC,CASSLGAIEMGYEQYF
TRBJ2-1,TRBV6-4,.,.,TGTGCCAGCAGTGACTCTACGGGAAGCTCCTACAATGAGCAGTTCTTC,CASSDSTGSSYNEQFF
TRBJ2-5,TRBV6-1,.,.,TGTGCCAGCAGTGAAGATTGGACACGGGAGACCCAGTACTTC,CASSEDWTRETQYF
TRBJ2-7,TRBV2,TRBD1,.,TGTGCCAGCAGACGGACAGGGACCTCCTCCTACGAGCAGTACTTC,CASRRTGTSSYEQYF
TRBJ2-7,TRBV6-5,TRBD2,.,TGTGCCAGCAGTCGGAGGGAGGGCCCGTACGAGCAGTACTTC,CASSRREGPYEQYF
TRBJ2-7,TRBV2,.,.,TGTGCCAGGACAAGAGGGCAGGGGTCCTACGAGCAGTACTTC,CARTRGQGSYEQYF
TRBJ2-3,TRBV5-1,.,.,TGCGCCAGCAGCTTGGGCGGGGTGTTCACAGATACGCAGTATTTT,CASSLGGVFTDTQYF
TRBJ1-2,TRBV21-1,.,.,TGTGCCAGCAGCAATCCAGGGAAGCCTGGCTATGGCTACACCTTC,CASSNPGKPGYGYTF
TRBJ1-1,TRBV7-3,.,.,TGTGCCAGCAGCTTCGGGACACAGAATGAAGCTTTCTTT,CASSFGTQNEAFF
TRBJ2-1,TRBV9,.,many,TGTGCCAGCAGCGTAGACAGGGTTGACTACAATGAGCAGTTCTTC,CASSVDRVDYNEQFF
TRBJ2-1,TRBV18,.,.,TGTGCCAGCTCACCTAGGGGTGAGCAGTTCTTC,CASSPRGEQFF